This passage covers 24 T cell receptor beta chains from one sample sequenced in a study of blood T cells in healthy people across ages. Next came a second PCR, run for about 7 to 12 cycles, which used a sample-barcoded 5' primer along with a J-beta primer mix. TCRdb passed the 5' RACE reads through MiXCR, listing each CDR3 protein once. This sample carries over a million distinct CDR3 sequences, 35% to 50% of them seen once, and the ten largest clones take approximately 17%. Sequencing was carried out using blood. The receptors derive from a woman aged 60 to 75 in good health.

The chain recombines TRBV6-6 with TRBJ2-1; tentatively, D is TRBD1 or TRBD2 (5 bases each). With 6 bases removed from V and 5 bases from J, the gap between germline ends came to 14 bases. The germline V gene has CDR1 MNHNY and CDR2 SVGAGI (reference sequence). This CDR3 is built from 14 residues. CDR3 in DNA: TGTGCCAGCAGGCACCCGGGACCCCACAATGAGCAGTTCTTC. Protein: CASRHPGPHNEQFF.

This clonotype was seen repeatedly, ten times or more. The rearrangement links TRBV10-3 to TRBJ1-1, with D unresolved. The V and J ends lost 5 bases and 1 base respectively, with 8 bases between them. The CDR3 runs 13 residues. CDR1 and CDR2 from the germline V gene are ENHRY and SYGVKD. CDR3 sequence (DNA): TGTGCCATCAGTTCGACCAGGAACACTGAAGCTTTCTTT. This sequence encodes CAISSTRNTEAFF.

This clonotype was detected only a few times. Sequence at one end of the junction differs from germline and may be a read error. The V and J genes are TRBV6-5 and TRBJ2-5; D is uncertain. Germline lookup yields CDR1 MNHEY and CDR2 SVGAGI. This CDR3 has 14 residues. The CDR3 reads CASSYLGIEETQYF. For the CDR3, the DNA is TGTGCTAGCAGTTATTTGGGGATAGAAGAGACCCAGTACTTC.

The chain recombines TRBV29-1 with TRBJ1-1; D gene uncertain. The length of the CDR3 is 11 residues. Germline V lookup: CDR1 SQVTM, CDR2 ANQGSEA. Deletions cut 0 bases from V and 10 bases from J, with 9 bases between. CDR3 sequence (DNA): TGCAGCGTTGAAGATGGAGGGCTAGCTTTCTTT. Translating it yields CSVEDGGLAFF.

Only a few counts were recorded for this clonotype. The chain couples TRBV20-1 to TRBJ2-5, with 9 bases matching TRBD1. V lost 6 bases to trimming and J lost 3 bases; unmatched junction nucleotides: 17. The germline V gene encodes CDR1 DFQATT and CDR2 SNEGSKA (reference sequence). The CDR3 runs 17 residues. CDR3 sequence (DNA): TGCAGTGCACCACCGGGACAGGGCCTGACCCGAAAAGAGACCCAGTACTTC. It specifies CSAPPGQGLTRKETQYF.

The gene calls are TRBV10-3 and TRBJ2-1; 11 bases align to TRBD2. After removal of 6 bases from V and 13 bases from J, the junction contained 17 bases not matched to a gene. Per germline, CDR1 ENHRY and CDR2 SYGVKD. This CDR3 spans 16 amino acids. The CDR3 spells CAIRDTSGSGQETQFF. CDR3 nucleotide sequence: TGTGCCATCAGAGACACTAGCGGGAGCGGCCAAGAGACCCAGTTCTTC.

The V gene is TRBV27, the J gene TRBJ2-7; 7 bases line up with TRBD2. Germline CDR1 MNHEY, CDR2 SMNVEV (reference sequence). V dropped 6 bases and J dropped 5; count of bases not matched to a gene: 7. This CDR3 has 13 amino acids. The CDR3 loop is CASRAGAIDEQYF. The CDR3 DNA reads as TGTGCCAGCAGGGCGGGAGCAATCGACGAGCAGTACTTC.

This clonotype has just a few counts. V is TRBV12-3 or TRBV12-4 and J is TRBJ1-2; D is ambiguous. This CDR3 has 12 amino acids. The V gene lost 8 bases and the J gene lost 3 bases, with 10 bases spanning the gap. CDR3 coding DNA: TGTGCCAGCGGCCGGGGAGACTATGGCTACACCTTC. This sequence encodes CASGRGDYGYTF.

The gene calls are TRBV7-9 and TRBJ1-2, with D uncertain. V shed 5 bases and J shed 4 bases, with 8 bases lying between them. The germline V gene encodes CDR1 SEHNR and CDR2 FQNEAQ (reference sequence). This CDR3 has 12 residues. CDR3 in DNA: TGTGCCAGCAGCCGTGACACCTATGGCTACACCTTC. It encodes CASSRDTYGYTF.

The genes are TRBV10-3 and TRBJ2-1, with 8 bases aligning to TRBD1. The CDR3 consists of 12 residues. CDR1 is ENHRY and CDR2 is SYGVKD in the germline V gene. V trimming: 11 bases; J trimming: 8 bases; junction bases outside the gene matches: 8. The CDR3 nucleotides are TGTGCCCACGGACAGGGAGGTGATGAGCAGTTCTTC. This codes for CAHGQGGDEQFF.

This clonotype was counted between two and nine times. The chain couples TRBV3-1 to TRBJ2-5; 9 bases are shared with TRBD1. Germline assignment: CDR1 LGHDT and CDR2 YNNKEL (reference sequence). The trim removed 3 bases at V and 3 bases at J, leaving 5 bases unmatched. The CDR3 length is 15 residues. The CDR3 here is CASSQFWDREETQYF. The CDR3 DNA follows: TGTGCCAGCAGCCAGTTCTGGGACAGGGAAGAGACCCAGTACTTC.

This clonotype appeared once. V gene TRBV3-1 combines with J gene TRBJ2-5; D is perhaps TRBD2 (6 bases). The germline V gene has CDR1 LGHDT and CDR2 YNNKEL (reference sequence). CDR3 size: 15 residues. The ends were cut back, 0 bases at V and 2 bases at J, with 10 bases in the middle. CDR3 amino acids: CASSQDPAGQETQYF. The CDR3 DNA reads as TGTGCCAGCAGCCAAGATCCGGCGGGGCAAGAGACCCAGTACTTC.

As for this clonotype: The germline gene is not matched at one end of the junction; a read error may be the cause. V usage is TRBV20-1 and J usage is TRBJ1-2; 10 bases line up with TRBD1. Germline V gives CDR1 DFQATT, CDR2 SNEGSKA (reference sequence). This CDR3 is 15 amino acids long. CDR3 sequence reads: CSAGDLGQGDYGYTF. Here the CDR3 DNA reads TGCAGTGCTGGAGATCTAGGACAGGGGGACTATGGCTACACCTTC.

Many counts were recorded for this clonotype. This chain joins TRBV7-2 and TRBJ2-3; 7 bases are a match to TRBD2. Looked up from germline, CDR1 is SGHTA and CDR2 is FQGNSA. Trimming at V came to 2 bases and at J to 4 bases, leaving 6 bases not matched to a gene. CDR3 length: 15 amino acids. CDR3 DNA sequence: TGTGCCAGCAGCTTATTGGCGGGAGTGTCAGATACGCAGTATTTT. It specifies CASSLLAGVSDTQYF.

The chain combines TRBV11-2 with TRBJ2-5; 8 bases line up with TRBD2. J was trimmed by 3 bases and V by 3 bases; bases with no gene match: 3. This CDR3 is 14 amino acids long. The germline CDR1 and CDR2 sequences are SGHAT and FQNNGV. CDR3 loop: CASSFNSGKETQYF. DNA of the CDR3: TGTGCCAGCAGCTTTAATAGCGGGAAAGAGACCCAGTACTTC.

V is TRBV18 and J is TRBJ2-5; no definite D call. Germline CDR1 reads KGHSH; CDR2 reads LQKENI. The V end lost 2 bases, the J end lost 0 bases, and 13 bases lay between the germline ends. This CDR3 spans 16 amino acids. The CDR3 sequence is CASSPRAPVDQETQYF. CDR3 bases: TGTGCCAGCTCACCAAGAGCCCCGGTTGACCAAGAGACCCAGTACTTC.

This chain connects TRBV30 to TRBJ2-3, with D possibly matching TRBD2 (6 bases). Germline V gives CDR1 GTSNPN, CDR2 SVGIG (reference sequence). This CDR3 has 14 residues. The V and J ends lost 7 bases and 2 bases respectively, with 16 bases between them. CDR3 loop: CAFSTGVNTDTQYF. CDR3 in DNA: TGTGCCTTTAGTACGGGGGTGAACACAGATACGCAGTATTTT.

This sequence joins TRBV20-1 and TRBJ1-2; D remains ambiguous. In germline, CDR1 is DFQATT, CDR2 SNEGSKA (reference sequence). There are 12 residues in the CDR3. V gave up 4 bases and J gave up 4 bases, with 10 bases separating them. The CDR3 spells CSAISDAYGYTF. Written as DNA, the CDR3 is TGCAGTGCTATAAGTGACGCCTATGGCTACACCTTC.

This clonotype appeared a few times. The chain has TRBV3-1 and TRBJ2-3; D remains ambiguous. The CDR3 spans 13 residues. The V and J ends lost 0 bases and 4 bases respectively, with 5 bases between them. Germline-derived CDR1 and CDR2 are LGHDT and YNNKEL (reference sequence). The CDR3: CASSQEGSDTQYF. CDR3 DNA: TGTGCCAGCAGCCAAGAGGGCTCAGATACGCAGTATTTT.

This clonotype appeared a few times. The chain combines TRBV5-1 with TRBJ2-1; a possible D gene is TRBD2 (6 bases). This CDR3 comprises 17 residues. V was shortened by 3 bases and J by 8 bases, with 24 bases between the two germline ends. Germline V lookup: CDR1 SGHRS, CDR2 YFSETQ. Here the CDR3 reads CASSYDFAGPPVDEQFF. CDR3 nucleotides: TGCGCCAGCAGCTACGATTTCGCGGGACCTCCGGTGGATGAGCAGTTCTTC.

The chain uses TRBV12-3 or TRBV12-4 and TRBJ2-5; weak D call: TRBD2 (6 bases). The CDR3 extends over 14 amino acids. V gave up 2 bases and J gave up 11 bases, with 18 bases separating them. The CDR3 nucleotides are TGTGCCAGCAGTTTACGACCGGGGAGGTACGGGCAGTACTTC. Protein sequence: CASSLRPGRYGQYF.

The CDR3 protein is CAWSVAGGISHEQYF. As DNA, the CDR3 is TGTGCCTGGAGTGTAGCGGGGGGCATTAGCCACGAGCAGTACTTC. The V call is TRBV30, the J call TRBJ2-7, with 9 bases identical to TRBD2. The trim removed 0 bases at V and 5 bases at J, leaving 8 bases unmatched. The CDR3 length is 15 residues. Per germline, CDR1 GTSNPN and CDR2 SVGIG (reference sequence).

About this clonotype itself: Sequence at one end of the junction differs from germline and may be a read error. The rearrangement uses TRBV3-1 and TRBJ2-1; D might be TRBD1 (6 bases). The CDR3 consists of 15 residues. The germline V gene has CDR1 LGHDT and CDR2 YNNKEL (reference sequence). The CDR3 nucleotides read TGTGCCAGCAGCCAACCCCAGGGGAGAAACAATGAGAAGTTCTTC. Translating gives CASSQPQGRNNEKFF.

V gene TRBV5-4 combines with J gene TRBJ2-1, with TRBD1 matching 8 bases. Germline V lookup: CDR1 SGHNT, CDR2 YYREEE (reference sequence). V trimming: 6 bases; J trimming: 9 bases; junction bases outside the gene matches: 11. The CDR3 is made up of 14 amino acids. CDR3 in amino acids: CASISQGAMGEQFF. The CDR3 DNA reads as TGTGCCAGCATAAGCCAGGGGGCCATGGGTGAGCAGTTCTTC.